A single sample gave rise to the 28 T cell receptor beta chains below, sequenced in a study of shared clonotypes between healthy human individuals. Positively selected for CCR7, the CD45RO-negative cells used as naive CD8 cells excluded terminally differentiated effector memory CD45RA+ cells. Generated by immunoSEQ multiplex PCR, the TCRdb table keeps only in-frame clones and is missing some. The sample contains around 2,100,000 clones, about 95% of which appear only once. The specimen was naive CD8+ T cells sorted from blood. The receptors shown here come from a man aged 18 to 29 in good health.

The chain joins TRBV27 to TRBJ1-4; 7 nucleotides align to TRBD1. The germline V gene has CDR1 MNHEY and CDR2 SMNVEV (reference sequence). The junction had 2 bases not matched to a gene; V was cut back by 5 bases and J by 2 bases. This CDR3 has 14 amino acids. The CDR3 sequence: CASSQTGTNEKLFF. The CDR3 coding sequence is TGTGCCAGCAGTCAGACAGGGACTAATGAAAAACTGTTTTTT.

The CDR3 coding sequence is TGTGCCTGGAGTGTCCTAGCGGGAGCGGTCACCGGGGAGCTGTTTTTT. Translation: CAWSVLAGAVTGELFF. The chain employs TRBV30 and TRBJ2-2, with 10 nucleotides matching TRBD2. V was pared by 0 bases and J by 4 bases, with 5 bases of the junction left unmatched. The CDR3 totals 16 residues. Germline CDR1 and CDR2: GTSNPN and SVGIG (reference sequence).

As DNA, the CDR3 is TGCGCCAGCAGTAAAGGGACAGGGTTAAGGGCTGAAGCTTTCTTT. Translating it yields CASSKGTGLRAEAFF. The gene calls are TRBV10-1 and TRBJ1-1, with TRBD1 matching 9 bases. J lost 6 bases, V lost 5 bases, and 10 bases had no gene match. The germline CDR1 and CDR2 sequences are WNHNN and SYGVQD (reference sequence). CDR3 length: 15 amino acids.

The chain couples TRBV29-1 to TRBJ2-3; a weak D match, TRBD2 (5 bases). Germline CDR1 and CDR2: SQVTM and ANQGSEA. V was pared by 4 bases and J by 5 bases, with 7 bases between. The CDR3 spans 11 residues. The CDR3 coding sequence is TGCAGCGTTGTTGAGGGAGATACGCAGTATTTT. It is translated as CSVVEGDTQYF.

The rearrangement joins TRBV4-3 to TRBJ2-7, with D tentatively TRBD2 (5 bases). V was cut by 4 bases and J by 6 bases, with 19 bases left in between. Germline V CDR1 and CDR2: LGHNA, YSLEER. The CDR3 loop spans 15 amino acids. The DNA of the CDR3 is TGCGCCAGCAGCCTTAATCGGGGAGAAAAGAGCGAGCAGTACTTC. Translated, it gives CASSLNRGEKSEQYF.

The rearrangement joins TRBV19 to TRBJ2-1, with 9 bases fitting TRBD2. The trim removed 10 bases at V and 9 bases at J, leaving 7 bases unmatched. CDR1 is LNHDA and CDR2 is SQIVND in the germline V gene (reference sequence). CDR3 length: 12 residues. In DNA form, the CDR3 reads TGTGCCACTTGGGCGGGAGGGTTTGAGCAGTTCTTC. It translates to CATWAGGFEQFF. The entire variable domain, with the rest obtained from reference TRBV19 and TRBJ2-1, is as follows: DGGITQSPKYLFRKEGQNVTLSCEQNLNHDAMYWYRQDPGQGLRLIYYSQIVNDFQKGDIAEGYSVSREKKESFPLTVTSAQKNPTAFYLCATWAGGFEQFFGPGTRLTVL.

V usage is TRBV27 and J usage is TRBJ2-7; D remains unclear. The V end was cut by 3 bases, the J end by 0 bases, with 9 bases between. Germline CDR1 and CDR2: MNHEY and SMNVEV (reference sequence). The CDR3 has 14 amino acids. The CDR3 DNA follows: TGTGCCAGCAGTTTCCAGGCTAGCTCCTACGAGCAGTACTTC. This encodes CASSFQASSYEQYF.

This rearrangement joins TRBV6-1 to TRBJ2-7, with no clear D. The CDR3 is 14 residues long. V gave up 4 bases and J gave up 0 bases, with 10 bases separating them. In germline, CDR1 is MNHNS, CDR2 SASEGT. The CDR3 is CASSAYKHSYEQYF. For the CDR3, the DNA is TGTGCCAGCAGTGCGTACAAACACTCCTACGAGCAGTACTTC.

The chain employs TRBV7-9 and TRBJ1-2, with a possible D match to TRBD1 (6 bases). Trimming removed 5 bases from V and 6 bases from J, with 16 bases in between. Germline loops: CDR1 SEHNR, CDR2 FQNEAQ (reference sequence). This CDR3 has 14 residues. The CDR3 region has the DNA TGTGCCAGCAGCGGAACGACAGGAGGAGATGGCTACACCTTC. This translates into CASSGTTGGDGYTF. Drawing the rest from reference TRBV7-9 and TRBJ1-2, the complete variable domain is DTGVSQNPRHKITKRGQNVTFRCDPISEHNRLYWYRQTLGQGPEFLTYFQNEAQLEKSRLLSDRFSAERPKGSFSTLEIQRTEQGDSAMYLCASSGTTGGDGYTFGSGTRLTVV.

This rearrangement joins TRBV5-4 to TRBJ2-7; D may be TRBD2 (7 bases). V lost 3 bases and J lost 3, with 16 bases in between. Germline V gene lookup returns CDR1 SGHNT and CDR2 YYREEE (reference sequence). This CDR3 has 15 residues. The CDR3 protein is CASSSLGRGLYEQYF. DNA of the CDR3: TGTGCCAGCAGCTCCTTGGGGCGGGGGCTCTACGAGCAGTACTTC. Full variable domain (missing parts from reference TRBV5-4 and TRBJ2-7): ETGVTQSPTHLIKTRGQQVTLRCSSQSGHNTVSWYQQALGQGPQFIFQYYREEENGRGNFPPRFSGLQFPNYSSELNVNALELDDSALYLCASSSLGRGLYEQYFGPGTRLTVT.

V is TRBV6-5 and J is TRBJ1-2; 8 positions agree with TRBD1. Losses at the gene ends were 4 bases for V and 7 bases for J; bases not matched to a gene: 5. Germline V lookup: CDR1 MNHEY, CDR2 SVGAGI. The CDR3 runs to 13 residues. The CDR3 DNA reads as TGTGCCAGCAGTTTGACAGGGGCGGGTGGCTACACCTTC. Protein: CASSLTGAGGYTF.

The V gene is TRBV4-1, the J gene TRBJ2-5; TRBD1 agrees at 8 bases. This CDR3 contains 17 residues. V dropped 0 bases and J dropped 5; count of bases not matched to a gene: 11. The germline V gene encodes CDR1 MGHRA and CDR2 YSYEKL. The CDR3 here is CASSQERAGGLAETQYF. Here the CDR3 DNA reads TGCGCCAGCAGCCAAGAAAGGGCAGGGGGCCTTGCGGAGACCCAGTACTTC.

The rearrangement links TRBV10-3 to TRBJ2-7, with TRBD1 identical over 8 bases. Unmatched junction bases numbered 4, after V lost 2 bases and J lost 4 bases. This CDR3 has 14 residues. From germline, CDR1 is ENHRY and CDR2 SYGVKD. CDR3 region: CAISEPDREYEQYF. CDR3 nucleotides: TGTGCCATCAGTGAGCCGGACAGGGAGTACGAGCAGTACTTC.

J is TRBJ2-2 and V is TRBV4-3; weak D call: TRBD2 (6 bases). The CDR3 is made up of 20 amino acids. Germline values: CDR1 LGHNA, CDR2 YSLEER. Trimming cost V 0 bases and J 5 bases, with 25 bases left between them. CDR3 in amino acids: CASSQDRTVGGGIRTGELFF. In DNA, the CDR3 is TGCGCCAGCAGCCAAGATAGAACCGTAGGTGGGGGGATTAGGACCGGGGAGCTGTTTTTT.

The chain joins TRBV2 to TRBJ2-1, with TRBD2 identical over 7 bases. CDR1 and CDR2 (germline): SNHLY, FYNNEI. This CDR3 spans 16 amino acids. Germline trimming cut 3 bases from V and 5 bases from J; bases unmatched to any gene: 10. CDR3 in amino acids: CASSDPIAGGNNEQFF. The CDR3 bases are TGTGCCAGCAGTGACCCTATAGCGGGTGGGAACAATGAGCAGTTCTTC.

This chain uses TRBV27 with TRBJ2-7; 7 nucleotides line up with TRBD1. Trimming removed 6 bases from V and 2 bases from J; junction bases left unmatched: 13. Germline assignment: CDR1 MNHEY and CDR2 SMNVEV (reference sequence). This CDR3 contains 16 residues. CDR3 coding DNA: TGTGCCAGCAGGTTAAGTCCCGGGACAGCGACCTACGAGCAGTACTTC. Translating it yields CASRLSPGTATYEQYF.

This chain uses TRBV19 with TRBJ1-5; no reliable D call. The germline V gene encodes CDR1 LNHDA and CDR2 SQIVND (reference sequence). The germline V and J ends were trimmed by 7 bases and 2 bases, with 12 bases remaining between them. The length of the CDR3 is 14 residues. The CDR3 loop reads CASKIKPGNQPQHF. In nucleotides, the CDR3 is TGTGCCAGTAAAATAAAACCGGGCAATCAGCCCCAGCATTTT.

This chain joins TRBV4-1 and TRBJ2-7; D is ambiguous. The germline V gene has CDR1 MGHRA and CDR2 YSYEKL. CDR3 length equals 13 residues. Trimming shortened V by 2 bases and J by 2 bases, and 7 bases separated the two germline ends. CDR3 region: CASSQSGTYEQYF. CDR3 nucleotides: TGCGCCAGCAGCCAATCAGGAACCTACGAGCAGTACTTC.

This chain uses TRBV9 with TRBJ2-2, with TRBD1 matching over 9 bases. Germline V gene lookup returns CDR1 SGDLS and CDR2 YYNGEE. The CDR3 spans 17 residues. V lost 4 bases to trimming and J lost 1 base; unmatched junction nucleotides: 8. The CDR3 DNA is TGTGCCAGCAGCATTCCACAGGGGGCAGGGAACACCGGGGAGCTGTTTTTT. It yields the protein CASSIPQGAGNTGELFF.

The chain combines TRBV27 with TRBJ2-7; D is possibly TRBD1 or TRBD2 (5 bases each). Germline V gives CDR1 MNHEY, CDR2 SMNVEV (reference sequence). The CDR3 has 14 residues. The V end lost 1 base, the J end lost 2 bases, and 9 bases lay between the germline ends. The CDR3 sequence is CASSLLGPTYEQYF. CDR3 bases: TGTGCCAGCAGTTTATTGGGACCAACCTACGAGCAGTACTTC.

The V and J genes are TRBV2 and TRBJ2-3; D remains ambiguous. In germline, CDR1 is SNHLY, CDR2 FYNNEI. V dropped 2 bases and J dropped 6 bases, with 9 bases sitting between them. The CDR3 extends over 13 amino acids. The CDR3 DNA reads TGTGCCAGCAGTGAACCAAATCAGGATACGCAGTATTTT. Residues: CASSEPNQDTQYF.

The DNA of the CDR3 is TGTGCCAGCAGCTTAGGGGCCCAGCCTAACTATGGCTACACCTTC. It yields the protein CASSLGAQPNYGYTF. This chain links TRBV11-2 with TRBJ1-2; D remains ambiguous. The CDR3 sequence is 15 residues long. The V gene lost 1 base and the J gene lost 0 bases, with 9 bases spanning the gap. Germline-derived CDR1 and CDR2 are SGHAT and FQNNGV.

J is TRBJ2-1 and V is TRBV2, with 8 bases that match TRBD1. The CDR3 loop spans 13 amino acids. J gave up 5 bases and V 9 bases, and 6 bases lay outside the gene matches. Germline-derived CDR1 and CDR2 are SNHLY and FYNNEI. CDR3 protein: CARATGDDNEQFF. Here the CDR3 DNA reads TGTGCCAGGGCGACAGGGGACGACAATGAGCAGTTCTTC.

V usage is TRBV10-1 and J usage is TRBJ2-3; D is ambiguous. Germline V lookup: CDR1 WNHNN, CDR2 SYGVQD (reference sequence). Trimming cost V 0 bases and J 5 bases, with 9 bases left between them. This CDR3 region has 14 residues. For the CDR3, the DNA is TGCGCCAGCAGTGAGTCCTTGCTAGGAGATACGCAGTATTTT. It translates to CASSESLLGDTQYF.

This clone was counted once. The chain joins TRBV4-3 to TRBJ1-1, with a weak D call TRBD1 (5 bases). Germline V lookup: CDR1 LGHNA, CDR2 YSLEER. This CDR3 region has 17 residues. The V gene lost 0 bases and the J gene lost 1 base, with 15 bases spanning the gap. The CDR3 here is CASSQDPPETENTEAFF. The CDR3 region has the DNA TGCGCCAGCAGCCAAGATCCTCCCGAGACAGAGAACACTGAAGCTTTCTTT.

Points on this clone: The sample carries other DNA sequences with the same CDR3. The gene calls are TRBV5-4 and TRBJ2-7; 10 positions match TRBD1. CDR3 length: 14 residues. The V gene end was trimmed by 3 bases and the J gene end by 4 bases; junction bases not matched to a gene: 4. CDR1 and CDR2 from the germline V gene are SGHNT and YYREEE (reference sequence). The DNA of the CDR3 is TGTGCCAGCAGCTGGGGACAGGGGACGTACGAGCAGTACTTC. Its protein is CASSWGQGTYEQYF. The full variable domain, rest sourced from reference TRBV5-4 and TRBJ2-7, is ETGVTQSPTHLIKTRGQQVTLRCSSQSGHNTVSWYQQALGQGPQFIFQYYREEENGRGNFPPRFSGLQFPNYSSELNVNALELDDSALYLCASSWGQGTYEQYFGPGTRLTVT.

The chain combines TRBV5-6 with TRBJ2-7, with D perhaps matching TRBD1 (5 bases). Germline CDR1 SGHDT, CDR2 YYEEEE. This CDR3 is 14 amino acids long. The V gene lost 4 bases and the J gene lost 1 base, with 12 bases spanning the gap. The chain's CDR3 is CASSHPTESYEQYF. Here the CDR3 DNA reads TGTGCCAGCAGCCATCCGACAGAATCCTACGAGCAGTACTTC.

This chain links TRBV18 with TRBJ2-5; D remains ambiguous. The V end was cut by 1 base, the J end by 3 bases, with 6 bases between. This CDR3 spans 13 amino acids. The germline CDR1 and CDR2 sequences are KGHSH and LQKENI. CDR3 sequence: CASSPQGEETQYF. In DNA, the CDR3 is TGTGCCAGCTCACCACAAGGAGAAGAGACCCAGTACTTC.